This is a list of T cell receptor beta chains from one sample in a study of Ad26.COV2.S vaccination and SARS-CoV-2 variants. TCRdb's copy holds only in-frame clones and misses some; the assay was immunoSEQ multiplex PCR. Among about 350,000 clones listed, approximately 90% were seen once. This material consisted of peripheral blood, taken after recovery from COVID-19. The receptors shown here come from a human donor who had recovered from COVID-19. The CDR3 runs from the conserved cysteine through the conserved F or W. The D gene is left open where the match is weak. Clone size is shown for a subset of rows, as once, few, many or a class of expanded clone.

cdr3_nt,cdr3_aa,j_call,v_call,clone_size,cdr3_length,d_call
TGTGCCAGCAGCCTAGCGGGGGTTTCCACAGATACGCAGTATTTT,CASSLAGVSTDTQYF,TRBJ2-3,TRBV3-1/TRBV3-2,NA,15,TRBD2
TGTGCCAGCAGGACAGGGGTGCATGAGACCCAGTACTTC,CASRTGVHETQYF,TRBJ2-5,TRBV6-5,once,13,TRBD1
TGTGCCAGTAGTTTGAGACAGGGTTCACCCCTCCACTTT,CASSLRQGSPLHF,TRBJ1-6,TRBV19,NA,13,TRBD1
TGTGCCACCAGCAGCGACAGGGCAGCTAACTATGGCTACACCTTC,CATSSDRAANYGYTF,TRBJ1-2,TRBV15,NA,15,TRBD1
TGTGCCAGCAGCCCCGTTTCGAACACTGAAGCTTTCTTT,CASSPVSNTEAFF,TRBJ1-1,TRBV5-5,NA,13,NA
TGTGCCAGCAGCGCCGAGGGGGGGACTGAAGCTTTCTTT,CASSAEGGTEAFF,TRBJ1-1,TRBV9,NA,13,NA
TGCGCCAGCAGCTTAGTAACCGGGACGGACTATGGCTACACCTTC,CASSLVTGTDYGYTF,TRBJ1-2,TRBV5-1,once,15,NA
TGTGCCAGCTCACCCGGGCGAAACACAGATACGCAGTATTTT,CASSPGRNTDTQYF,TRBJ2-3,TRBV18,NA,14,NA
TGTGCCAGCAGTTACAACCGGGACAGGGGGGACTATGGCTACACCTTC,CASSYNRDRGDYGYTF,TRBJ1-2,TRBV6-2/TRBV6-3,NA,16,TRBD1
TGTGCCAGCAGCCTAACCACCGGACAGTCCGTTGGGAACACCATATATTTT,CASSLTTGQSVGNTIYF,TRBJ1-3,TRBV14,NA,17,NA
TGTGCCAGCAGTCAGCCCACAGGGGGCGTTTACGAGCAGTACTTC,CASSQPTGGVYEQYF,TRBJ2-7,TRBV11-2,NA,15,TRBD1